The 22 T cell receptor beta chains below were found in one sample sequenced in a study of tumor and adjacent non-tumor tissue in lung cancer. Three rounds of nested PCR, following a modified ARM-PCR protocol, produced the TCRbeta library. TCRdb reprocessed the multiplex PCR reads with MiXCR, giving one entry per CDR3 protein. The top ten clones hold approximately 12% of a sample with 60,000 to 85,000 distinct CDR3 sequences, 77% of them seen once. RNA was extracted from bulk tissue without any cell sorting. The sequenced sample consisted of lung tumor tissue. These TCRs come from a woman in her 50s with non-small cell lung cancer.

The gene calls are TRBV12-3 or TRBV12-4 and TRBJ2-3; D may be TRBD2 (5 bases). Trimming pared 5 bases from V and 7 bases from J, leaving 19 bases between. The CDR3 covers 15 residues. This CDR3 reads CASSDMVEASYTQYF. The CDR3 DNA reads TGTGCCAGCAGTGACATGGTGGAGGCATCATATACGCAGTATTTT.

Concerning this clonotype: The junction shows a germline mismatch at one end, possibly a read error. The J gene is TRBJ2-2, the V gene TRBV24-1; TRBD2 matches at 16 bases. The CDR3 runs to 17 residues. CDR1 is KGHDR and CDR2 is SFDVKD in the germline V gene. The CDR3 loop is CATIDPGTSGRAGELLF. DNA of the CDR3: TGTGCCACCATTGACCCCGGGACTAGCGGGAGGGCCGGGGAGCTGTTATTT.

A word on this clonotype: The conserved final phenylalanine or tryptophan is absent from the CDR3, which likely points to a read error. No DNA is shown, since the ends of the CDR3 on it are uncertain; the CDR3 is the one TCRdb lists. The V and J genes are TRBV5-4 and TRBJ2-7; TRBD1, the table's D call, lacks a check against the DNA. The CDR3 extends over 14 residues, inclusive of both ends. The germline gives CDR1 SGHNT, CDR2 YYREEE (reference sequence). CDR3 region: CASSSAARTYEQYS.

The chain is built from TRBV11-2 and TRBJ2-7, with 7 nucleotides matching TRBD1. The ends lost 6 bases at V and 3 bases at J; junction bases unmatched: 11. Germline lookup yields CDR1 SGHAT and CDR2 FQNNGV. The CDR3 is made up of 15 amino acids. The CDR3 nucleotides are TGTGCCAGCAGTACCGGGACAGTGCGCATCTACGAGCAGTACTTC. Translated: CASSTGTVRIYEQYF.

For this clonotype: A read error may account for a junction end that differs from germline. The V gene is TRBV4-2, the J gene TRBJ2-1, with 7 positions matching TRBD2. The germline V gene has CDR1 LGHNA and CDR2 YNFKEQ. The CDR3 spans 16 residues. CDR3 amino acids: CVSSQTRDYKNNEQFF. The CDR3 DNA reads as TGTGTCAGCAGCCAAACTCGGGACTACAAAAACAATGAGCAGTTCTTC.

Remarks on this clonotype: A much larger clone is a single base away; this may be a read error. Lacking the conserved final phenylalanine or tryptophan, this CDR3 likely reflects a read error. CDR3 residues: CSASWSSYEQYL. The CDR3 bases are TGCAGTGCTAGTTGGAGCTCCTACGAGCAGTACTTA. The chain combines TRBV20-1 with TRBJ2-7; D uncertain. The CDR3 sequence is 12 residues long. The V and J ends lost 3 bases and 0 bases respectively, with 6 bases between them. The V gene's germline CDR1 is DFQATT and CDR2 SNEGSKA (reference sequence).

In the case of this clonotype: Being one base from a much bigger clone, this may be a read error. The CDR3 protein is CASSLPGANSEAFF. The CDR3 DNA follows: TGCGCCAGCAGCTTGCCGGGGGCAAACTCTGAAGCTTTCTTT. The chain recombines TRBV5-1 with TRBJ1-1; tentatively, D is TRBD1 (6 bases). CDR1 and CDR2 (germline): SGHRS, YFSETQ. Trimming removed 1 base from V and 6 bases from J, with 13 bases in between. CDR3 length: 14 residues.

Concerning this clonotype: A much larger clone is a single base away; this may be a read error. This chain joins TRBV24-1 and TRBJ1-1; the match to TRBD1 covers 9 bases. The germline V gene encodes CDR1 KGHDR and CDR2 SFDVKD. The CDR3 sequence is 14 residues long. V dropped 5 bases and J dropped 3; count of bases not matched to a gene: 3. CDR3: CATSVGQGHTEAFF. In DNA form, the CDR3 reads TGTGCCACCAGTGTGGGACAGGGACACACTGAAGCTTTCTTT.

On this clonotype itself: No conserved phenylalanine or tryptophan is present at the end of the CDR3, so a read error is the likely explanation. The chain has TRBV6-1 and TRBJ2-7, with a tentative D call TRBD1 (6 bases). The V end lost 8 bases, the J end lost 6 bases, and 17 bases lay between the germline ends. This CDR3 contains 13 residues. CDR1 and CDR2 from the germline V gene are MNHNS and SASEGT. CDR3 bases: TGTGCCAGCCATAGACAACAGGGCAGCGAGCAGTACCTC. Translation: CASHRQQGSEQYL.

This clonotype was found many times. The rearrangement uses TRBV10-3 and TRBJ2-2; a weak D match, TRBD1 (6 bases). Trimming took 5 bases from V and 3 from J, leaving 13 bases between them. Germline V gene sequence: CDR1 ENHRY, CDR2 SYGVKD. The CDR3 contains 15 residues. Here the CDR3 DNA reads TGTGCCATCAGTCCGGAACCAGGGGACACCGGGGAGCTGTTTTTT. It yields the protein CAISPEPGDTGELFF.

Worth noting for this clonotype: A much larger clone lies one base from this, so it may be a read error. A read error is likely, as this CDR3 ends without the conserved phenylalanine or tryptophan. The V call is TRBV12-3 or TRBV12-4, the J call TRBJ2-5, with 7 bases matching TRBD2. The CDR3 sequence is 11 residues long. V was clipped by 8 bases and J by 3 bases; unmatched bases: 0. The CDR3 loop is CASRGEETQYL. CDR3 DNA: TGTGCCAGCCGGGGGGAAGAGACCCAGTACCTC.

As to this clonotype: The junction differs from germline at one of its ends, possibly a read error. The J gene is TRBJ2-1, the V gene TRBV11-2; D is unclear. The CDR3 spans 14 residues. Germline CDR1 and CDR2: SGHAT and FQNNGV. The CDR3 nucleotides are TGTGCCAACAGCTATGACAATGCCGACAATGAGCAGTTCTTC. Translating gives CANSYDNADNEQFF. Full variable domain (outside the CDR3, taken from reference TRBV11-2 and TRBJ2-1): EAGVAQSPRYKIIEKRQSVAFWCNPISGHATLYWYQQILGQGPKLLIQFQNNGVVDDSQLPKDRFSAERLKGVDSTLKIQPAKLEDSAVYLCANSYDNADNEQFFGPGTRLTVL.

For this clonotype: Likely a read error: the CDR3 ends without its conserved phenylalanine or tryptophan. The chain couples TRBV5-6 to TRBJ2-6; D is possibly TRBD1 (5 bases). Germline V lookup: CDR1 SGHDT, CDR2 YYEEEE. The CDR3 runs 16 residues. Written as DNA, the CDR3 is TGTGCCAGCAGCTTGTGGTGGCGGTCTGGGGCCAGCGTCCTGACTTTG. Translating gives CASSLWWRSGASVLTL.

The chain has TRBV20-1 and TRBJ2-3; 7 nucleotides line up with TRBD2. V dropped 5 bases and J dropped 8; count of bases not matched to a gene: 19. The V gene's germline CDR1 is DFQATT and CDR2 SNEGSKA (reference sequence). The CDR3 length is 16 residues. The CDR3 DNA is TGCAGTGCTGAGCCGCGTTTAGCGGGCGTCACTGTTACGCAGTATTTT. Translation: CSAEPRLAGVTVTQYF.

On this clonotype: One end of the junction varies from germline; a read error may be responsible. The chain combines TRBV29-1 with TRBJ2-1; D is uncertain. Germline assignment: CDR1 SQVTM and CDR2 ANQGSEA. This CDR3 has 12 residues. CDR3 coding DNA: TGCGGCGTTGAAGGTCTTCTCAATGAGCAGTTCTTC. Translating gives CGVEGLLNEQFF.

About this clonotype itself: The junction does not match germline at one end; this may be a read error. The chain has TRBV30 and TRBJ2-3; D may correspond to TRBD1 or TRBD2 (5 bases each). The length of the CDR3 is 19 residues. CDR1 is GTSNPN and CDR2 is SVGIG in the germline V gene (reference sequence). The CDR3 region is CAWGVQDWRLAFNTDTQYF. The CDR3 DNA follows: TGTGCCTGGGGTGTACAGGACTGGAGATTAGCCTTTAACACAGATACGCAGTATTTT.

Turning to this clonotype: Germline and junction disagree at one end, which may indicate a read error. This sequence joins TRBV29-1 and TRBJ1-2; the D gene is possibly TRBD1 (6 bases). CDR1 and CDR2 from the germline V gene are SQVTM and ANQGSEA. This CDR3 is built from 13 residues. The CDR3 DNA reads TGCAACGTTGTGCACAGGGAAGGACTCGATTACACCTTC. Residues: CNVVHREGLDYTF. The complete variable domain, with remaining parts taken from reference TRBV29-1 and TRBJ1-2, reads SAVISQKPSRDICQRGTSLTIQCQVDSQVTMMFWYRQQPGQSLTLIATANQGSEATYESGFVIDKFPISRPNLTFSTLTVSNMSPEDSSIYLCNVVHREGLDYTFGSGTRLTVV.

On this clonotype: The junction departs from germline at one end; a sequencing error may be responsible. This rearrangement joins TRBV29-1 to TRBJ2-7; D not resolved. This CDR3 has 12 amino acids. CDR1 SQVTM and CDR2 ANQGSEA come from the germline V gene. The CDR3 DNA follows: TGCAGCGTTTTTACGAACTCCTACGAACAGTACTTC. Translation gives CSVFTNSYEQYF.

The chain has TRBV15 and TRBJ2-5; 8 bases are shared with TRBD2. Losses at the gene ends were 8 bases for V and 3 bases for J; bases not matched to a gene: 2. Germline V gives CDR1 LNHNV, CDR2 YYDKDF (reference sequence). The CDR3 covers 12 residues. The chain's CDR3 is CATGGRKETQYF. CDR3 nucleotide sequence: TGTGCCACCGGCGGGAGGAAAGAGACCCAGTACTTC.

The rearrangement links TRBV15 to TRBJ2-1; 8 bases align to TRBD2. The length of the CDR3 is 18 residues. Per the germline V gene, CDR1 is LNHNV and CDR2 is YYDKDF (reference sequence). Trimming took 8 bases from V and 4 from J; bases not matched to a gene: 19. The CDR3 loop is CATCKGNSGDPSYNEQFF. Written as DNA, the CDR3 is TGTGCCACCTGTAAAGGGAATAGCGGGGACCCTAGTTACAATGAGCAGTTCTTC. Full variable domain (remainder filled in from reference TRBV15 and TRBJ2-1): DAMVIQNPRYQVTQFGKPVTLSCSQTLNHNVMYWYQQKSSQAPKLLFHYYDKDFNNEADTPDNFQSRRPNTSFCFLDIRSPGLGDTAMYLCATCKGNSGDPSYNEQFFGPGTRLTVL.

To note about this clonotype: This likely comes from a read error, as the CDR3 has no conserved phenylalanine or tryptophan at its end. V usage is TRBV29-1 and J usage is TRBJ2-3; D gene uncertain. CDR3 length: 13 residues. Germline-derived CDR1 and CDR2 are SQVTM and ANQGSEA. This CDR3 is CSVVDAYTDTQYL. The DNA for the CDR3 is TGCAGCGTTGTCGATGCCTACACAGATACACAGTATTTG.

For this clonotype: A junction boundary mismatches the germline segment, possibly from a read error. The J gene is TRBJ2-1, the V gene TRBV6-5; TRBD1 might be the D (5 bases). The length of the CDR3 is 16 residues. Germline CDR1 is MNHEY and CDR2 is SVGAGI. CDR3 DNA sequence: TGTGCCGGCAGTTACTTCCGGGTCAGGGCCGACAATGAGCAGTTCTTC. Protein: CAGSYFRVRADNEQFF.